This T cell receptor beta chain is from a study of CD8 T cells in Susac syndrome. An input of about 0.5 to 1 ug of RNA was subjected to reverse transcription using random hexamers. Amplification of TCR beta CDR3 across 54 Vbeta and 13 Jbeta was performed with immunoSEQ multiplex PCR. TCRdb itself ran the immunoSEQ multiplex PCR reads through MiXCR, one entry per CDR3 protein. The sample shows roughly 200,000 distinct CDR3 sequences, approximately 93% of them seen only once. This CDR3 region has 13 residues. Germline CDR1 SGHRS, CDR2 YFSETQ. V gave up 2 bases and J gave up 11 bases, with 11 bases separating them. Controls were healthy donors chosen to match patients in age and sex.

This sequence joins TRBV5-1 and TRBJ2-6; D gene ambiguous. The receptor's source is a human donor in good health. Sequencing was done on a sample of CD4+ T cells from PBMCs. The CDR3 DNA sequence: TGCGCCAGCAGCTTCCAACCGAACGACGTCCTGACTTTC. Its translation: CASSFQPNDVLTF. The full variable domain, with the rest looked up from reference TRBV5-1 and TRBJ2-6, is KAGVTQTPRYLIKTRGQQVTLSCSPISGHRSVSWYQQTPGQGLQFLFEYFSETQRNKGNFPGRFSGRQFSNSRSEMNVSTLELGDSALYLCASSFQPNDVLTFGAGSRLTVL.